The 12 T cell receptor beta chains below come from one sample, sequenced in a study of cytomegalovirus exposure and HLA in healthy donors. Researchers ran the PCR with 60 Vbeta and 13 Jbeta primers. The method was immunoSEQ multiplex PCR; TCRdb's version includes in-frame clones alone and lacks a portion of them. Of about 160,000 clones detected, 78% appear once; the ten largest clones hold 2.5% to 4%. Sample: PBMCs. Every receptor here comes from a woman aged 50 to 60 in good health and CMV-seropositive.

The chain carries TRBV30 and TRBJ2-2, with a tentative D call TRBD1 (6 bases). V shed 3 bases and J shed 6 bases, with 11 bases lying between them. This CDR3 contains 13 residues. Germline V lookup: CDR1 GTSNPN, CDR2 SVGIG (reference sequence). CDR3 amino acids: CAWSLQGAGELFF. The CDR3 region has the DNA TGTGCCTGGAGCTTACAGGGTGCCGGGGAGCTGTTTTTT.

The rearrangement joins TRBV30 to TRBJ2-4; tentative D call: TRBD2 (6 bases). Between the trimmed V and J ends, which lost 4 bases and 12 bases, there was a span of 16 bases. CDR1 GTSNPN and CDR2 SVGIG come from the germline V gene (reference sequence). This CDR3 has 12 amino acids. The CDR3 reads CAWTRDSQGQYF. The CDR3 nucleotides are TGTGCCTGGACCAGGGACTCCCAAGGTCAGTACTTC.

The chain carries TRBV6-4 and TRBJ2-1, with D possibly TRBD2 on 5 matching bases. V was pared by 5 bases and J by 4 bases, with 15 bases between. The CDR3 is made up of 15 amino acids. Germline CDR1 reads MRHNA; CDR2 reads SNTAGT. DNA of the CDR3: TGTGCCAGCAGTAAAGAGGGAGACCTTTACAATGAGCAGTTCTTC. Its protein is CASSKEGDLYNEQFF.

About this clone itself: Germline and junction disagree at one end, which may indicate a read error. V and J are TRBV4-3 and TRBJ2-4; D possibly corresponds to TRBD2 (5 bases). CDR3 length: 17 residues. Germline-derived CDR1 and CDR2 are LGHNA and YSLEER. The chain's CDR3 is CASSQALGSESKNSQYF. The CDR3 nucleotides are TGCGCCAGCAGCCAAGCCCTTGGTAGCGAGTCCAAAAACAGTCAGTACTTC.

This clone appeared a few times. The DNA of the CDR3 is TGTGCCAGCAGCGTAAGTGCGGGGGACTTTAACAATGAGCAGTTCTTC. Its translation: CASSVSAGDFNNEQFF. V and J are TRBV9 and TRBJ2-1; TRBD2 aligns across 7 bases. The CDR3 is made up of 16 amino acids. Germline loops: CDR1 SGDLS, CDR2 YYNGEE. V trimming: 1 base; J trimming: 5 bases; junction bases outside the gene matches: 9.

Written as DNA, the CDR3 is TGTGCCAGCAGTTCCAGAGGACAGGTTAATTCACCCCTCCACTTT. Translated: CASSSRGQVNSPLHF. V and J are TRBV6-5 and TRBJ1-6; TRBD1 aligns across 7 bases. There are 15 residues in the CDR3. CDR1 is MNHEY and CDR2 is SVGAGI in the germline V gene. V lost 4 bases and J lost 6; bases outside the gene matches: 6.

The genes are TRBV5-8 and TRBJ1-5, with 8 bases aligning to TRBD1. CDR1 and CDR2 (germline): SGHTS, YDEGEE. The CDR3 is 14 residues long. Trimming cost V 0 bases and J 4 bases; bases outside gene matches: 0. The CDR3 is CASSLGTGNQPQHF. CDR3 nucleotides: TGTGCCAGCAGCTTGGGGACAGGGAATCAGCCCCAGCATTTT.

This chain connects TRBV29-1 to TRBJ2-7; 8 bases are a match to TRBD1. Per germline, CDR1 SQVTM and CDR2 ANQGSEA. The CDR3 has 14 residues. V lost 2 bases, J lost 2 bases, and 5 bases stayed unmatched. The CDR3 coding sequence is TGCAGCGTTGAATTTGGGGACAGGCCCTACGAGCAGTACTTC. It translates to CSVEFGDRPYEQYF.

The chain uses TRBV11-1 and TRBJ2-5; 11 bases align to TRBD2. V shed 5 bases, J shed 5 bases, and the junction held 10 bases outside the gene matches. The germline V gene has CDR1 SGHAT and CDR2 FQDESV (reference sequence). The CDR3 consists of 16 residues. The chain's CDR3 is CASSGIAGGPEETQYF. The CDR3 DNA reads TGTGCCAGCAGCGGAATAGCGGGAGGGCCGGAGGAGACCCAGTACTTC.

The chain carries TRBV12-5 and TRBJ1-5, with TRBD1 identical over 7 bases. There are 16 residues in the CDR3. Germline lookup yields CDR1 LGHNT and CDR2 FRNRAP. The trim removed 2 bases at V and 2 bases at J, leaving 6 bases unmatched. This CDR3 is CASGLLPGQRNQPQHF. The CDR3 DNA sequence: TGTGCTAGTGGTTTGTTACCGGGACAGCGCAATCAGCCCCAGCATTTT.

The genes are TRBV19 and TRBJ1-1, with TRBD1 identical over 9 bases. This CDR3 contains 15 residues. V lost 5 bases to trimming and J lost 5 bases; unmatched junction nucleotides: 9. CDR1 and CDR2 (germline): LNHDA, SQIVND (reference sequence). In DNA form, the CDR3 reads TGTGCCAGTAGTTTCCTCCGGGACAGGGAGACTGAAGCTTTCTTT. Translating it yields CASSFLRDRETEAFF.

The chain is built from TRBV7-9 and TRBJ1-1, with 7 nucleotides matching TRBD1. The ends lost 3 bases at V and 1 base at J; junction bases unmatched: 5. From germline, CDR1 is SEHNR and CDR2 FQNEAQ (reference sequence). The CDR3 loop spans 15 amino acids. The CDR3 DNA follows: TGTGCCAGCAGCTTCTCTGACAGGGAGAACACTGAAGCTTTCTTT. This gives the protein CASSFSDRENTEAFF.